What follows describes a single TCR beta chain. Its specificity is not known. Time point meaning: week 5, during vaccination. In every dose of vaccine, 300 ug of mutant IDH1 20-mer peptide was given alongside topical imiquimod. This CDR3 is 12 amino acids long. V was pared by 6 bases and J by 10 bases, with 8 bases of the junction left unmatched. Germline V gene data show CDR1 as SGHTA and CDR2 as FQGTGA. Produced via immunoSEQ multiplex PCR; TCRdb's table is partial and in-frame only. The sample includes over 45,000 clones, around 80% of them seen just once. The data are from a study of a mutant IDH1 vaccine in newly diagnosed glioma. The overall study: Investigators started vaccination 4-6 weeks after radiotherapy alone, or with temozolomide cycles. Antecedent treatment encompassed radiotherapy, temozolomide, or their combination; the majority received both.

Study results and limitations: A vaccine-induced immune response developed in around 92% of the patients.

The chain has TRBV7-3 and TRBJ1-1; TRBD1 aligns across 7 bases. The source is a woman between 45 and 60 years old with glioma. Sequenced material: PBMCs, taken from a glioma patient whose treatment included an IDH1 peptide vaccine. The CDR3 DNA reads TGTGCCAGCAGTCCTAGACAGGGAGCAGCTTTCTTT. It yields the protein CASSPRQGAAFF.